The rows below give T cell receptor beta chains drawn from one sample of a study of CD8 T cells in ankylosing spondylitis. TCRdb re-derived calls from the 5' RACE reads in MiXCR, one entry per CDR3 protein. The table records 130,000 to 150,000 distinct CDR3 sequences, 7% to 10% of them present only once. Sequencing was performed on synovial fluid, either unsorted or a sorted T cell fraction (not recorded which). The source of these receptors is a male donor with ankylosing spondylitis. CDR3s include the opening cysteine and the closing phenylalanine or tryptophan. A D gene is named only where the DNA matches it firmly. Where a row states a size, it is once, few, many or the class of an expanded clone; other rows omit it.

j_call,d_call,v_call,clone_size,cdr3_aa,cdr3_nt
TRBJ2-7,.,TRBV27,.,CASSQTGTIYEQYF,TGTGCCAGCAGCCAAACCGGGACAATCTACGAGCAGTACTTC
TRBJ2-7,.,TRBV28,many,CASSFLDRAEYF,TGTGCCAGCAGTTTCCTCGACAGAGCGGAGTACTTC
TRBJ2-7,TRBD1,TRBV12-3/TRBV12-4,.,CASSAGTGMAYEQYF,TGTGCCAGCAGTGCCGGGACAGGAATGGCCTACGAGCAGTACTTC
TRBJ2-3,.,TRBV20-1,many,CSALLGPDTQYF,TGCAGTGCCCTACTAGGGCCAGATACGCAGTATTTT
TRBJ2-7,.,TRBV20-1,.,CSARFSVGPYEQYF,TGCAGTGCCAGATTCTCGGTGGGGCCCTACGAGCAGTACTTC
TRBJ1-2,.,TRBV6-5,many,CASSYSSRVSHGYTF,TGTGCCAGCAGTTACTCTTCTCGGGTATCGCATGGCTACACCTTC
TRBJ1-1,.,TRBV7-2,.,CASSLEEGTEAFF,TGTGCCAGCAGCTTAGAGGAGGGTACTGAAGCTTTCTTT
TRBJ2-7,.,TRBV28,few,CASSFNTAISYEQYF,TGTGCCAGCAGTTTCAACACCGCGATTTCCTACGAGCAGTACTTC
TRBJ1-3,.,TRBV6-2/TRBV6-3,many,CASGSSGNTIYF,TGTGCCAGCGGGAGCTCTGGAAACACCATATATTTT
TRBJ2-2,TRBD1,TRBV3-1,many,CASSQGADRGTGELFF,TGTGCCAGCAGCCAAGGGGCGGACAGGGGAACCGGGGAGCTGTTTTTT
TRBJ2-3,TRBD2,TRBV5-1,.,CASSSGTSGGATDTQYF,TGCGCCAGCAGCTCGGGGACTAGCGGGGGGGCAACAGATACGCAGTATTTT
TRBJ2-1,TRBD1,TRBV20-1,.,CSLNRGQGFNEQFF,TGCAGTCTTAATAGGGGACAGGGGTTCAATGAGCAGTTCTTC
TRBJ1-2,.,TRBV5-1,many,CASSLSDSSVGYTF,TGCGCCAGCAGCTTGAGTGACAGTTCCGTTGGCTACACCTTC
TRBJ1-6,.,TRBV19,.,CASRRQNLNSPLHF,TGTGCCAGTAGGAGACAGAACCTTAATTCACCCCTCCACTTT
TRBJ1-2,.,TRBV4-2,few,CASSQGREGIYGYTF,TGTGCCAGCAGCCAAGGCAGGGAGGGAATCTATGGCTACACCTTC
TRBJ2-7,.,TRBV4-2,.,CASSQGPSLTYEQYF,TGTGCCAGCAGCCAAGGACCTAGCTTAACCTACGAGCAGTACTTC
TRBJ2-5,.,TRBV25-1,many,CASSEGRQLQETQYF,TGTGCCAGCAGTGAAGGTCGACAGCTCCAAGAGACCCAGTACTTC
TRBJ2-5,.,TRBV2,many,CASILDGFQETQYF,TGTGCCAGCATATTAGACGGCTTCCAAGAGACCCAGTACTTC
TRBJ2-1,.,TRBV12-3/TRBV12-4,.,CASSFPTAAGEEEQFF,TGTGCCAGCAGTTTCCCAACCGCTGCAGGGGAAGAGGAGCAGTTCTTC